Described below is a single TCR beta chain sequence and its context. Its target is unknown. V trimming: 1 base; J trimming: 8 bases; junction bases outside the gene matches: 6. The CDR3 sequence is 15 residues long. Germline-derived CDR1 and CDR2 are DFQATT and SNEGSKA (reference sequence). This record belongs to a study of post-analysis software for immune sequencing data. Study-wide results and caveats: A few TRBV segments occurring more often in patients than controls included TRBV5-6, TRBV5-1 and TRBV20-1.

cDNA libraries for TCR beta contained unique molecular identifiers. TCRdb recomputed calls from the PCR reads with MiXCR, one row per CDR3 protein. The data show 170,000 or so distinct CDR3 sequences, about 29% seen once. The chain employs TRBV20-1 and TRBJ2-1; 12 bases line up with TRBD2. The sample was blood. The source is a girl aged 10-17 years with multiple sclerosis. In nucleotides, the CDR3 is TGCAGTGCTAGAGCCCCGGGACTAGCGGGCGATGAGCAGTTCTTC. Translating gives CSARAPGLAGDEQFF.